Shown below are 2 T cell receptor beta chains from a single sample sequenced in a study of blood T cell repertoires in COVID-19. Sequencing was performed with immunoSEQ multiplex PCR; in TCRdb, only in-frame clones are kept and a portion is missing. The repertoire consists of more than 110,000 clones, with about 90% occurring once and the leading ten covering approximately 10%. Input material: peripheral blood. Receptors were obtained from an elderly woman with acute or convalescent COVID-19.

The J gene is TRBJ1-6, the V gene TRBV2, with D possibly matching TRBD1 (6 bases). The V gene's germline CDR1 is SNHLY and CDR2 FYNNEI. The V end lost 7 bases, the J end lost 6 bases, and 13 bases lay between the germline ends. The CDR3 is 14 residues long. The CDR3 protein is CASNPGGPNSPLHF. CDR3 nucleotides: TGTGCCAGCAATCCCGGGGGGCCTAATTCACCCCTCCACTTT.

The rearrangement uses TRBV7-9 and TRBJ1-3; D may be TRBD1 (6 bases). Germline loops: CDR1 SEHNR, CDR2 FQNEAQ (reference sequence). V was cut by 1 base and J by 0 bases, with 13 bases left in between. CDR3 length equals 17 residues. The CDR3 DNA reads TGTGCCAGCAGCTTAGATGGGGGGGCCATCTCTGGAAACACCATATATTTT. It codes for CASSLDGGAISGNTIYF.